This T cell receptor beta chain emerged from a study of T cells after posttransplantation cyclophosphamide. Study findings and constraints: Later blood repertoires were often dominated by clones from the donor CD8+ memory compartment. TRB clonality was highly associated with recipient CMV seropositivity and reactivation. Tissue-infiltrating T cells from skin or gut overlapped little with blood T cells.

The related graft donor's blood sample was taken on the day of bone marrow donation. In the case of this clone: What it binds is unknown.

The repertoire was sequenced with immunoSEQ multiplex PCR; TCRdb's copy has only in-frame clones and lacks some. In the table there are roughly 13,000 clones, roughly 71% of which are singletons. Source material: memory CD4+ T cells sorted from PBMCs. This TCR was sampled from a man aged 45-65 years.

The CDR3, as DNA: TGTGCCAGCAGTTACTCTCCGGACAGGGCGGAGACCCAGTACTTC. Its translation is CASSYSPDRAETQYF. The rearrangement uses TRBV6-5 and TRBJ2-5; 8 bases align to TRBD1. Germline V gene data show CDR1 as MNHEY and CDR2 as SVGAGI. After removal of 0 bases from V and 5 bases from J, the junction contained 5 bases not matched to a gene. The CDR3 runs to 15 residues.